Listed below are T cell receptor beta chains from one sample, sequenced in a study of blood T cells in healthy people across ages. TCRdb fed the 5' RACE reads into MiXCR, producing one record per CDR3 protein. The sample lists about 1,400,000 distinct CDR3 sequences, 42% occurring once. Sequencing was done on a sample of blood. These receptors were obtained from a woman in her late teens or twenties in good health. CDR3s include the opening cysteine and the closing phenylalanine or tryptophan. The D gene is left open where the match is weak.

j_call: TRBJ2-1
d_call: NA
v_call: TRBV7-3
cdr3_aa: CASSLYAALYNEQFF

j_call: TRBJ2-7
d_call: TRBD2
v_call: TRBV20-1
cdr3_aa: CSAAGLAGKSSYEQYF

j_call: TRBJ2-7
d_call: NA
v_call: TRBV6-6
cdr3_aa: CASSYGKGYSYEQYF

j_call: TRBJ2-1
d_call: TRBD1
v_call: TRBV9
cdr3_aa: CASSVSDRVSYNEQFF

j_call: TRBJ2-5
d_call: TRBD2
v_call: TRBV6-6
cdr3_aa: CASSYNGLARETQYF

j_call: TRBJ2-3
d_call: NA
v_call: TRBV3-1
cdr3_aa: CASSQDVGGVSTDTQYF

j_call: TRBJ1-6
d_call: TRBD1
v_call: TRBV20-1
cdr3_aa: CSAGSGTGLNSPLHF

j_call: TRBJ2-3
d_call: TRBD1
v_call: TRBV6-1
cdr3_aa: CASSRDRASTDTQYF

j_call: TRBJ1-1
d_call: TRBD1
v_call: TRBV2
cdr3_aa: CASRKTTGVSEAFF

j_call: TRBJ2-3
d_call: NA
v_call: TRBV5-1
cdr3_aa: CASSFAGLSADMQYF

j_call: TRBJ2-3
d_call: NA
v_call: TRBV7-7
cdr3_aa: CASSAQGHTDTQYF

j_call: TRBJ2-1
d_call: TRBD2
v_call: TRBV7-2
cdr3_aa: CASSLGPAGGNEQFF

j_call: TRBJ2-1
d_call: NA
v_call: TRBV20-1
cdr3_aa: CSARGGGLYNEQFF

j_call: TRBJ1-2
d_call: NA
v_call: TRBV2
cdr3_aa: CASSGAASGYTF

j_call: TRBJ1-5
d_call: NA
v_call: TRBV4-1
cdr3_aa: CASSLAPDQPQHF

j_call: TRBJ2-1
d_call: NA
v_call: TRBV27
cdr3_aa: CASSFPSEGNEQFF

j_call: TRBJ2-4
d_call: NA
v_call: TRBV2
cdr3_aa: CASSERLAKNIQYF

j_call: TRBJ1-1
d_call: NA
v_call: TRBV6-1
cdr3_aa: CARRATGITEAFF

j_call: NA
d_call: TRBD2
v_call: TRBV5-1
cdr3_aa: CASSFLAGPYNEQYF

j_call: TRBJ2-1
d_call: TRBD2
v_call: TRBV5-1
cdr3_aa: CASSSTTSGGRVEQFF

j_call: TRBJ2-1
d_call: TRBD1
v_call: TRBV3-1
cdr3_aa: CASSHFGQGREQFF

j_call: TRBJ2-7
d_call: TRBD1
v_call: TRBV10-3
cdr3_aa: CAINPGTGGYEQYF

j_call: TRBJ2-1
d_call: TRBD2
v_call: TRBV10-1
cdr3_aa: CASRATSGLGDEQFF

j_call: TRBJ2-7
d_call: NA
v_call: TRBV6-7
cdr3_aa: CASSYSAGLENEQYF

j_call: TRBJ2-1
d_call: NA
v_call: TRBV20-1
cdr3_aa: CSVAAPNNEQFF

j_call: TRBJ2-7
d_call: NA
v_call: TRBV2
cdr3_aa: CASNLASYASYEQYF

j_call: TRBJ1-4
d_call: NA
v_call: TRBV15
cdr3_aa: CATTAQVGNEKLFF

j_call: TRBJ1-5
d_call: NA
v_call: TRBV29-1
cdr3_aa: CSVEDTGTNQPQHF

j_call: TRBJ2-6
d_call: NA
v_call: TRBV5-1
cdr3_aa: CASSWSFSGTGANVLTF

j_call: TRBJ1-4
d_call: NA
v_call: TRBV6-5
cdr3_aa: CASSYSYAQSGEKLFF

j_call: TRBJ1-1
d_call: NA
v_call: TRBV20-1
cdr3_aa: CSARDDQGRAAFF

j_call: TRBJ1-2
d_call: NA
v_call: TRBV29-1
cdr3_aa: CSTGQESGGLGYTF

j_call: TRBJ1-1
d_call: NA
v_call: TRBV6-5
cdr3_aa: CASSYYGSLNTEAFF

j_call: TRBJ2-5
d_call: TRBD2
v_call: TRBV12-3/TRBV12-4
cdr3_aa: CASSLRGGPTEQYF

j_call: TRBJ1-1
d_call: TRBD1
v_call: TRBV27
cdr3_aa: CASSPPLGPGGGNTEAFF

j_call: TRBJ2-7
d_call: NA
v_call: TRBV29-1
cdr3_aa: CSVDAGSSYEQYF

j_call: TRBJ1-2
d_call: NA
v_call: TRBV4-2
cdr3_aa: CASSQDGRGYTF

j_call: TRBJ2-2
d_call: NA
v_call: TRBV5-1
cdr3_aa: CASIGGLDTGELFF

j_call: TRBJ2-1
d_call: TRBD1
v_call: TRBV12-3/TRBV12-4
cdr3_aa: CASSTRQGPSSYNEQFF

j_call: TRBJ1-5
d_call: NA
v_call: TRBV7-2
cdr3_aa: CASSSGPTDGNQPQHF

j_call: TRBJ2-1
d_call: NA
v_call: TRBV2
cdr3_aa: CASSEETGPSYNEQFF

j_call: TRBJ1-2
d_call: NA
v_call: TRBV20-1
cdr3_aa: CCARVRSGYGYTF

j_call: NA
d_call: TRBD2
v_call: TRBV7-9
cdr3_aa: CASSFLAGGNEQYF

j_call: TRBJ2-2
d_call: TRBD1
v_call: TRBV28
cdr3_aa: CASSPSSRDRVFGELFF

j_call: TRBJ2-3
d_call: NA
v_call: TRBV6-1
cdr3_aa: CASLRDFTDTQYF

j_call: TRBJ2-7
d_call: NA
v_call: TRBV7-8
cdr3_aa: CASSERGRSYEQYF

j_call: TRBJ2-7
d_call: TRBD1
v_call: TRBV2
cdr3_aa: CASSKGAGEQYF

j_call: TRBJ1-2
d_call: NA
v_call: TRBV2
cdr3_aa: CASRPYGGSYGYTF

j_call: TRBJ1-4
d_call: NA
v_call: TRBV7-6
cdr3_aa: CASGGEANEKLFF

j_call: TRBJ1-2
d_call: NA
v_call: TRBV20-1
cdr3_aa: CSAQSVGYGYTF

j_call: TRBJ2-3
d_call: NA
v_call: TRBV6-5
cdr3_aa: CASSYSFTGTDTQYF

j_call: TRBJ2-7
d_call: NA
v_call: TRBV5-1
cdr3_aa: CASSEVPTGTYEQYF

j_call: TRBJ1-1
d_call: NA
v_call: TRBV5-5
cdr3_aa: CASSFIGSDTEAFF

j_call: TRBJ1-4
d_call: TRBD1
v_call: TRBV4-1
cdr3_aa: CASSRMGQGGEKLFF

j_call: TRBJ2-1
d_call: NA
v_call: TRBV9
cdr3_aa: CASSVATGVAYNEQFF

j_call: TRBJ2-2
d_call: NA
v_call: TRBV6-6
cdr3_aa: CASSYSTLGGELFF

j_call: TRBJ2-7
d_call: NA
v_call: TRBV4-1
cdr3_aa: CASSQWVSYEQYF